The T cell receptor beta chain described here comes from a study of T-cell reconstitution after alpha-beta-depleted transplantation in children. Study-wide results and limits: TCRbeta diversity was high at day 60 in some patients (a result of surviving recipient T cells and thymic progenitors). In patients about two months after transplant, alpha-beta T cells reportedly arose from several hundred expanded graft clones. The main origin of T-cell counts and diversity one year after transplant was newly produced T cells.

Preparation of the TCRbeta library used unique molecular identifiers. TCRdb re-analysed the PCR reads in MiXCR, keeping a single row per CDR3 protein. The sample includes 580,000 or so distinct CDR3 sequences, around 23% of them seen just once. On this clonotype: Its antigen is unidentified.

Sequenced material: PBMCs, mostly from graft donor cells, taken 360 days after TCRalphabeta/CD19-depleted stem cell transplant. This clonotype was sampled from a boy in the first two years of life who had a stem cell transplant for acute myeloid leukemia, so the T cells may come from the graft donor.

This chain's CDR3 is CASSYSRTSGGVGYNEQFF. The CDR3 DNA reads TGTGCCAGCAGTTACTCGAGGACTAGCGGGGGGGTCGGTTACAATGAGCAGTTCTTC. The chain has TRBV6-2 or TRBV6-3 and TRBJ2-1; 15 nucleotides line up with TRBD2. The CDR3 sequence is 19 residues long. Looked up from germline, CDR1 is MNHEY and CDR2 is SVGEGT. With 0 bases clipped from V and 4 bases from J, the junction kept 7 bases outside the gene matches.